These 17 T cell receptor beta chains were sequenced from one sample in a study of T cell responses to AZD1222 COVID-19 vaccine. The data were produced by immunoSEQ multiplex PCR, yet TCRdb's version contains in-frame clones alone and is incomplete. The sample carries some 200,000 clones, 91% recorded once. The sequencing used peripheral blood, collected 28 days after the second AZD1222 dose. Receptor source: an adult who received the AZD1222 COVID-19 vaccine.

This sequence joins TRBV29-1 and TRBJ1-1; the D is unclear. This CDR3 is built from 14 residues. Trimming removed 6 bases at V and 3 bases at J, with 17 bases between. Germline CDR1 is SQVTM and CDR2 is ANQGSEA. The DNA of the CDR3 is TGCAGCGTCAGAATTGGGATAACGTACACTGAAGCTTTCTTT. It codes for CSVRIGITYTEAFF. The variable domain in full, with the rest retrieved from reference TRBV29-1 and TRBJ1-1, is SAVISQKPSRDICQRGTSLTIQCQVDSQVTMMFWYRQQPGQSLTLIATANQGSEATYESGFVIDKFPISRPNLTFSTLTVSNMSPEDSSIYLCSVRIGITYTEAFFGQGTRLTVV.

V usage is TRBV20-1 and J usage is TRBJ2-1; D uncertain. Germline lookup yields CDR1 DFQATT and CDR2 SNEGSKA (reference sequence). The CDR3 has 11 residues. The germline V and J ends were trimmed by 4 bases and 10 bases, with 11 bases remaining between them. CDR3 nucleotide sequence: TGCAGTGCTAAACGGGCCCTCGAGCAGTTCTTC. Translated, it gives CSAKRALEQFF.

As regards this clone: This specimen includes other DNA sequences encoding the same CDR3. This chain connects TRBV2 to TRBJ2-3; 11 bases line up with TRBD2. J lost 1 base, V lost 6 bases, and 0 bases had no gene match. CDR1 and CDR2 from the germline V gene are SNHLY and FYNNEI. The CDR3 sequence is 14 residues long. The CDR3 is CASRGLAGTDTQYF. CDR3 nucleotides: TGTGCCAGCAGGGGACTAGCGGGCACAGATACGCAGTATTTT.

The rearrangement joins TRBV9 to TRBJ2-7; D may correspond to TRBD1 or TRBD2 (6 bases each). V lost 0 bases and J lost 3, with 13 bases in between. The CDR3 consists of 15 residues. Germline CDR1 is SGDLS and CDR2 is YYNGEE. The CDR3 region has the DNA TGTGCCAGCAGCGTAGGCCAGGGGACTTTCTACGAGCAGTACTTC. It translates to CASSVGQGTFYEQYF.

The V and J genes are TRBV7-3 and TRBJ2-3; maybe TRBD2 (5 bases). CDR3 length equals 13 residues. Trimming removed 1 base from V and 6 bases from J, with 8 bases in between. Germline CDR1 is SGHTA and CDR2 is FQGTGA. The CDR3 sequence: CASSLSGLDTQYF. CDR3 sequence (DNA): TGTGCCAGCAGCTTAAGCGGGTTGGATACGCAGTATTTT.

The chain is built from TRBV12-5 and TRBJ2-1; 12 bases are shared with TRBD2. CDR3 length: 15 residues. After removal of 4 bases from V and 7 bases from J, the junction contained 5 bases not matched to a gene. Germline lookup yields CDR1 LGHNT and CDR2 FRNRAP. The CDR3 DNA reads as TGTGCTAGTGGTTCGACTAGCGGGAGTGGGAATGAGCAGTTCTTC. This gives the protein CASGSTSGSGNEQFF. The complete variable domain, with remaining parts taken from reference TRBV12-5 and TRBJ2-1, reads DARVTQTPRHKVTEMGQEVTMRCQPILGHNTVFWYRQTMMQGLELLAYFRNRAPLDDSGMPKDRFSAEMPDATLATLKIQPSEPRDSAVYFCASGSTSGSGNEQFFGPGTRLTVL.

The chain combines TRBV18 with TRBJ1-6; no firm D call. CDR3 size: 17 residues. V lost 3 bases and J lost 0, with 12 bases in between. Germline V lookup: CDR1 KGHSH, CDR2 LQKENI. The CDR3 nucleotides are TGTGCCAGCTCACCTTCCGGCCCGAGCTCCTATAATTCACCCCTCCACTTT. Translation gives CASSPSGPSSYNSPLHF.

This clone was picked up a small number of times. This sequence joins TRBV10-3 and TRBJ2-2; a weak D match, TRBD2 (6 bases). Trimming cost V 7 bases and J 7 bases, with 19 bases left between them. Germline V gene sequence: CDR1 ENHRY, CDR2 SYGVKD. The CDR3 is 15 residues long. The CDR3 is CAIKSGSPLVGELFF. The DNA for the CDR3 is TGTGCCATCAAGTCCGGGAGCCCTTTGGTCGGGGAGCTGTTTTTT.

The chain recombines TRBV6-5 with TRBJ2-1; TRBD2 matches at 7 bases. The CDR3 loop spans 13 amino acids. The germline gives CDR1 MNHEY, CDR2 SVGAGI. V gave up 5 bases and J gave up 5 bases; unmatched junction bases: 3. The CDR3 bases are TGTGCCAGCAGTCCCCGGGGGGACAATGAGCAGTTCTTC. Amino acids: CASSPRGDNEQFF.

The CDR3 spells CASSHGTAGYEQYF. The CDR3 coding sequence is TGTGCCAGCAGCCACGGGACGGCGGGCTACGAGCAGTACTTC. V is TRBV11-2 and J is TRBJ2-7; D is tentatively TRBD1 or TRBD2 (5 bases each). This CDR3 is built from 14 residues. V was shortened by 5 bases and J by 3 bases, with 14 bases between the two germline ends. Germline assignment: CDR1 SGHAT and CDR2 FQNNGV.

The chain is built from TRBV7-2 and TRBJ1-1; TRBD1 might be the D (6 bases). The CDR3 is 18 amino acids. Germline CDR1 SGHTA, CDR2 FQGNSA. The germline V and J ends were trimmed by 4 bases and 1 base, with 22 bases remaining between them. For the CDR3, the DNA is TGTGCCAGCAGCTCCGTGGGGAATGACAGGTGGGGGAACACTGAAGCTTTCTTT. Translated, it gives CASSSVGNDRWGNTEAFF.

The chain recombines TRBV28 with TRBJ2-2; 14 bases are shared with TRBD2. Germline V lookup: CDR1 MDHEN, CDR2 SYDVKM. After removal of 6 bases from V and 2 bases from J, the junction contained 5 bases not matched to a gene. CDR3 length equals 17 residues. This CDR3 reads CASRRLAGGPNTGELFF. For the CDR3, the DNA is TGTGCCAGCAGGAGACTAGCGGGAGGGCCAAACACCGGGGAGCTGTTTTTT.

This rearrangement joins TRBV19 to TRBJ1-6, with no clear D. The CDR3 length is 12 residues. V was trimmed by 2 bases and J by 6 bases, leaving 2 bases between them. The germline gives CDR1 LNHDA, CDR2 SQIVND (reference sequence). The CDR3 DNA is TGTGCCAGTAGTATACTTAATTCACCCCTCCACTTT. Its translation is CASSILNSPLHF.

This clone was picked up one time. The sample holds other DNA sequences that translate to the same CDR3. The rearrangement uses TRBV3-1 (or the pseudogene TRBV3-2) and TRBJ2-7; D remains ambiguous. V was pared by 2 bases and J by 0 bases, with 2 bases between. The CDR3 length is 12 residues. In germline, CDR1 is LGHDT, CDR2 YNNKEL (reference sequence). CDR3 sequence (DNA): TGTGCCAGCAGCCAAACCTCCTACGAGCAGTACTTC. Its translation is CASSQTSYEQYF.

This clone appeared a single time. This rearrangement joins TRBV4-2 to TRBJ2-3; D gene ambiguous. Germline V gene lookup returns CDR1 LGHNA and CDR2 YNFKEQ. The CDR3 has 13 residues. Trimming took off 4 bases at V and 2 bases at J, with 7 bases between the two ends. The CDR3 reads CASSPTDTDTQYF. Here the CDR3 DNA reads TGTGCCAGCAGCCCGACGGACACAGATACGCAGTATTTT.

To note about this clone: This sample includes further DNA sequences coding for the same CDR3. The gene calls are TRBV2 and TRBJ2-7; weak D call: TRBD1 (5 bases). Trimming left V 5 bases short and J 0 bases short, with 11 bases between. Per germline, CDR1 SNHLY and CDR2 FYNNEI. The CDR3 length is 14 residues. CDR3 sequence: CASSLTESSYEQYF. CDR3 nucleotide sequence: TGTGCCAGCAGTCTGACAGAGAGCTCCTACGAGCAGTACTTC.

The chain employs TRBV29-1 and TRBJ1-1, with D perhaps TRBD1 (5 bases). Germline V gene lookup returns CDR1 SQVTM and CDR2 ANQGSEA. The CDR3 has 12 amino acids. The germline V and J ends were trimmed by 8 bases and 3 bases, with 13 bases remaining between them. CDR3 residues: CSSTGGDTEAFF. The CDR3, as DNA: TGCAGCTCCACCGGGGGGGACACTGAAGCTTTCTTT.